A single sample gave rise to the 6 T cell receptor beta chains below, sequenced in a study of blood T cell repertoires in COVID-19. TCRdb keeps only in-frame clones here, not all; method: immunoSEQ multiplex PCR. The sample yields roughly 40,000 clones, 86% seen once. Material: peripheral blood. These TCRs come from a man between 65 and 80 years old with acute or convalescent COVID-19.

The V call is TRBV28, the J call TRBJ2-1; D not resolved. Trimming removed 6 bases at V and 12 bases at J, with 18 bases between. The CDR3 is 13 residues long. Germline values: CDR1 MDHEN, CDR2 SYDVKM. As DNA, the CDR3 is TGTGCCAGCAGCTCCACTACCTTCCTCTCGCAGTTCTTC. Translated: CASSSTTFLSQFF.

The J gene is TRBJ2-3, the V gene TRBV19; TRBD2 matches 8 bases. The V gene's germline CDR1 is LNHDA and CDR2 SQIVND (reference sequence). The J segment lost 1 base and the V segment lost 6 bases, leaving 9 bases of the junction unmatched. CDR3 length: 16 residues. The CDR3 loop reads CASSPAWRGGTDTQYF. The CDR3, as DNA: TGTGCCAGTAGCCCCGCGTGGCGGGGGGGCACAGATACGCAGTATTTT.

The chain joins TRBV30 to TRBJ1-2; the match to TRBD1 covers 7 bases. CDR1 GTSNPN and CDR2 SVGIG come from the germline V gene (reference sequence). CDR3 length: 13 residues. V trimming: 5 bases; J trimming: 2 bases; junction bases outside the gene matches: 5. In DNA, the CDR3 is TGTGCCTGGGGACAGGTCCTCAACTATGGCTACACCTTC. Amino acids: CAWGQVLNYGYTF.

V and J are TRBV5-6 and TRBJ2-1, with TRBD2 matching over 12 bases. V dropped 0 bases and J dropped 3; count of bases not matched to a gene: 1. Germline CDR1 and CDR2: SGHDT and YYEEEE. There are 16 residues in the CDR3. The CDR3 DNA sequence: TGTGCCAGCAGCTTGGGACTAGCGGGAGTCTACAATGAGCAGTTCTTC. This codes for CASSLGLAGVYNEQFF.

The V and J genes are TRBV6-2 or TRBV6-3 and TRBJ2-5; TRBD2 might be the D (7 bases). The CDR3 is made up of 14 amino acids. Germline loops: CDR1 MNHEY, CDR2 SVGEGT. V shed 5 bases and J shed 7 bases, with 17 bases lying between them. CDR3 residues: CASSEGGLLRTQYF. In nucleotides, the CDR3 is TGTGCCAGCAGTGAGGGGGGGTTGTTGAGGACCCAGTACTTC.

This chain joins TRBV19 and TRBJ2-1; D perhaps matches TRBD2 (6 bases). The CDR3 spans 13 residues. V lost 4 bases and J lost 3, with 7 bases in between. The germline CDR1 and CDR2 sequences are LNHDA and SQIVND (reference sequence). The CDR3 DNA reads as TGTGCCAGTAGTAGGGGGGACTACAATGAGCAGTTCTTC. The encoded protein is CASSRGDYNEQFF.